The 32 T cell receptor beta chains given below trace back to one sample, sequenced in a study of shared clonotypes between healthy human individuals. The naive CD8 fraction comprised CD45RO-negative cells positively selected for CCR7 and excluded terminally differentiated effector memory CD45RA+ cells. TCRdb's table, derived via immunoSEQ multiplex PCR, lists solely in-frame clones and lacks some. Among 600,000 or so clones listed, nearly 98% were seen once. What was sequenced was naive CD8+ T cells sorted from blood. These receptors were taken from a man aged 25 to 40 in good health.

This chain links TRBV10-3 with TRBJ1-2; 7 bases line up with TRBD1. Trimming removed 8 bases from V and 3 bases from J; junction bases left unmatched: 9. This CDR3 has 14 residues. Germline CDR1 ENHRY, CDR2 SYGVKD. Written as DNA, the CDR3 is TGTGCCATCCTCCCCCTCGACAGGGACTATGGCTACACCTTC. It is translated as CAILPLDRDYGYTF.

The chain is built from TRBV27 and TRBJ1-1; tentatively, D is TRBD1 (6 bases). The germline V and J ends were trimmed by 4 bases and 5 bases, with 17 bases remaining between them. Germline loops: CDR1 MNHEY, CDR2 SMNVEV (reference sequence). The CDR3 has 15 residues. The CDR3 bases are TGTGCCAGCAGTTACGGTCGGGGGGCTGGAACTGAAGCTTTCTTT. Translation: CASSYGRGAGTEAFF.

The rearrangement links TRBV7-9 to TRBJ2-1, with 7 bases aligning to TRBD1. Trimming cost V 5 bases and J 7 bases; bases outside gene matches: 8. The CDR3 is made up of 14 amino acids. Germline CDR1 and CDR2: SEHNR and FQNEAQ (reference sequence). This CDR3 reads CASSPPGQKNEQFF. The DNA of the CDR3 is TGTGCCAGCAGCCCCCCGGGACAGAAGAATGAGCAGTTCTTC.

The chain carries TRBV7-2 and TRBJ2-7; 9 bases map to TRBD1. After removal of 5 bases from V and 3 bases from J, the junction contained 5 bases not matched to a gene. This CDR3 region has 14 residues. CDR1 is SGHTA, CDR2 FQGNSA, per germline. This chain's CDR3 is CASSLDRGFYEQYF. The DNA for the CDR3 is TGTGCCAGCAGCCTGGACAGGGGCTTCTACGAGCAGTACTTC.

The chain recombines TRBV29-1 with TRBJ2-7; 9 bases align to TRBD1. The length of the CDR3 is 15 residues. Germline V gene lookup returns CDR1 SQVTM and CDR2 ANQGSEA. V gave up 5 bases and J gave up 1 base; unmatched junction bases: 9. The CDR3 nucleotides are TGCAGCGTTCCTTTCGGGGACAGGGCTTCCTACGAGCAGTACTTC. Translation gives CSVPFGDRASYEQYF.

CDR3 loop: CASSLPTGRTTEAFF. CDR3 sequence (DNA): TGTGCCAGCAGCTTACCGACAGGGCGGACCACTGAAGCTTTCTTT. The rearrangement joins TRBV7-9 to TRBJ1-1; TRBD1 matches 7 bases. This CDR3 has 15 amino acids. The ends lost 2 bases at V and 4 bases at J; junction bases unmatched: 7. Germline loops: CDR1 SEHNR, CDR2 FQNEAQ (reference sequence).

This sequence joins TRBV6-5 and TRBJ2-1; D is unclear. This CDR3 region has 14 residues. Germline lookup yields CDR1 MNHEY and CDR2 SVGAGI. Trimming stripped 7 bases from V and 6 bases from J, with 16 bases between. The CDR3 DNA sequence: TGTGCCAGCACTGGGAACGACGGAATCAATGAGCAGTTCTTC. Translated: CASTGNDGINEQFF.

The J gene is TRBJ2-1, the V gene TRBV7-8, with D possibly matching TRBD2 (5 bases). The CDR3 extends over 13 amino acids. Germline V CDR1 and CDR2: SGHVS, FQNEAQ. V lost 5 bases to trimming and J lost 7 bases, with 12 bases between them. The CDR3 bases are TGTGCCAGCAGCCAGGAGCCGGGGAATGAGCAGTTCTTC. Translating gives CASSQEPGNEQFF.

The rearrangement joins TRBV5-1 to TRBJ2-4; 9 positions match TRBD2. The CDR3 extends over 17 amino acids. The germline CDR1 and CDR2 sequences are SGHRS and YFSETQ. V dropped 3 bases and J dropped 2; count of bases not matched to a gene: 9. In DNA, the CDR3 is TGCGCCAGCAGCTCTCATAGCGGGAGTCTATCCAAAAACATTCAGTACTTC. This translates into CASSSHSGSLSKNIQYF.

The chain couples TRBV9 to TRBJ1-1, with D unclear. V was pared by 0 bases and J by 7 bases, with 13 bases between. CDR1 is SGDLS, CDR2 YYNGEE, per germline. This CDR3 spans 14 amino acids. In DNA form, the CDR3 reads TGTGCCAGCAGCGTAGACGGAGGTGACGATGAAGCTTTCTTT. Amino acids: CASSVDGGDDEAFF.

This rearrangement joins TRBV15 to TRBJ2-7, with TRBD1 matching 9 bases. After removal of 6 bases from V and 3 bases from J, the junction contained 3 bases not matched to a gene. The CDR3 spans 13 residues. The germline CDR1 and CDR2 sequences are LNHNV and YYDKDF (reference sequence). CDR3 DNA: TGTGCCACCAGGGACAGGGGAAGCTACGAGCAGTACTTC. Its translation is CATRDRGSYEQYF.

Here the CDR3 reads CASKNPGPIPYNEQFF. The CDR3 nucleotides are TGTGCCAGCAAGAACCCGGGACCGATACCCTACAATGAGCAGTTCTTC. The gene calls are TRBV2 and TRBJ2-1; either TRBD1 or TRBD2 may supply D (5 bases each). Trimming removed 7 bases from V and 2 bases from J, with 18 bases in between. CDR3 size: 16 residues. CDR1 is SNHLY, CDR2 FYNNEI, per germline.

V usage is TRBV7-9 and J usage is TRBJ1-5; 12 nucleotides align to TRBD1. Germline loops: CDR1 SEHNR, CDR2 FQNEAQ (reference sequence). The CDR3 consists of 18 residues. V was clipped by 1 base and J by 2 bases; unmatched bases: 6. The CDR3 spells CASSLVGTGGLGNQPQHF. CDR3 coding DNA: TGTGCCAGCAGCTTAGTGGGGACAGGGGGCCTTGGCAATCAGCCCCAGCATTTT.

V usage is TRBV29-1 and J usage is TRBJ2-2, with 11 bases that match TRBD2. The germline V gene has CDR1 SQVTM and CDR2 ANQGSEA. This CDR3 region has 16 residues. V lost 3 bases, J lost 8 bases, and 11 bases stayed unmatched. CDR3 in DNA: TGCAGCGTTGATTACGGGACTAGCGGTTCAAGGGGGGAGCTGTTTTTT. The encoded protein is CSVDYGTSGSRGELFF.

The rearrangement uses TRBV11-2 and TRBJ2-3; TRBD1 agrees at 9 bases. The CDR3 is made up of 14 amino acids. Germline-derived CDR1 and CDR2 are SGHAT and FQNNGV. The V segment lost 5 bases and the J segment 6 bases; nucleotides outside the gene matches: 6. The CDR3 DNA reads as TGTGCCAGCAGCCACGGACAGGGGTGGGATACGCAGTATTTT. This translates into CASSHGQGWDTQYF.

The CDR3 nucleotides read TGTGCCACCAGCAGAGGGGAGGGATATGAGCAGTTCTTC. It codes for CATSRGEGYEQFF. The chain has TRBV15 and TRBJ2-1, with 7 bases matching TRBD2. V shed 1 base, J shed 8 bases, and the junction held 2 bases outside the gene matches. From germline, CDR1 is LNHNV and CDR2 YYDKDF (reference sequence). This CDR3 has 13 amino acids.

The rearrangement joins TRBV12-2 to TRBJ1-5. TRBV12-2 is deemed a pseudogene. There are 17 residues in the CDR3. CDR3 DNA: TGTGCAAGTCGCTTAGCTGGGGGAGGAAATAGCAATCAGCCCCAGCATTTT. It codes for CASRLAGGGNSNQPQHF.

This clone was seen a handful of times. The chain has TRBV6-5 and TRBJ1-1; TRBD1 agrees at 7 bases. The germline gives CDR1 MNHEY, CDR2 SVGAGI. J was trimmed by 3 bases and V by 0 bases; bases with no gene match: 1. The CDR3 extends over 14 amino acids. In DNA form, the CDR3 reads TGTGCCAGCAGTTACTCGACAGGGTACACTGAAGCTTTCTTT. Translated: CASSYSTGYTEAFF.

In this sample, this clone turned up once. The rearrangement joins TRBV7-9 to TRBJ2-7; D could derive from TRBD1 or TRBD2 (5 bases each). The V gene lost 5 bases and the J gene lost 4 bases, with 12 bases spanning the gap. This CDR3 spans 13 amino acids. In germline, CDR1 is SEHNR, CDR2 FQNEAQ (reference sequence). The CDR3 here is CASSTRGEYEQYF. The CDR3 nucleotides read TGTGCCAGCAGCACGAGGGGTGAATACGAGCAGTACTTC.

The rearrangement links TRBV15 to TRBJ2-1; 13 bases agree with TRBD2. The ends lost 5 bases at V and 5 bases at J; junction bases unmatched: 0. This CDR3 is built from 14 residues. Germline V lookup: CDR1 LNHNV, CDR2 YYDKDF (reference sequence). The CDR3 is CATSGTSGNNEQFF. CDR3 nucleotide sequence: TGTGCCACCAGCGGGACTAGCGGGAACAATGAGCAGTTCTTC.

The chain links TRBV27 to TRBJ1-5, with unresolved D. The length of the CDR3 is 15 residues. Trimming left V 7 bases short and J 2 bases short, with 15 bases between. Looked up from germline, CDR1 is MNHEY and CDR2 is SMNVEV (reference sequence). The CDR3 region is CASNPYGDGNQPQHF. CDR3 in DNA: TGTGCCAGCAATCCCTACGGGGATGGCAATCAGCCCCAGCATTTT.

This chain links TRBV7-6 with TRBJ2-5; maybe TRBD1 (6 bases). The CDR3 has 21 residues. V was cut by 5 bases and J by 2 bases, with 33 bases left in between. Germline-derived CDR1 and CDR2 are SGHVS and FNYEAQ. CDR3 region: CASSKTPGVGLVRNVQETQYF. The DNA of the CDR3 is TGTGCCAGCAGCAAGACTCCAGGGGTAGGGCTAGTTCGAAACGTACAAGAGACCCAGTACTTC.

The J gene is TRBJ1-2, the V gene TRBV27; 12 positions agree with TRBD1. This CDR3 has 16 amino acids. CDR1 and CDR2 from the germline V gene are MNHEY and SMNVEV (reference sequence). After removal of 10 bases from V and 4 bases from J, the junction contained 13 bases not matched to a gene. For the CDR3, the DNA is TGTGCCACAAAAGGCTTAGGGACAGGGGGCGTCTATGGCTACACCTTC. Encoded protein: CATKGLGTGGVYGYTF.

This sequence joins TRBV27 and TRBJ2-1; 10 positions agree with TRBD2. With V trimmed by 5 bases and J by 8 bases, 9 bases remained unmatched. CDR3 length: 15 amino acids. Germline loops: CDR1 MNHEY, CDR2 SMNVEV (reference sequence). DNA for the CDR3: TGTGCCAGCAGTCCCCCTAGCGGGAGAGGCGATGAGCAGTTCTTC. This gives the protein CASSPPSGRGDEQFF.

This sequence joins TRBV28 and TRBJ2-7; no definite D call. V gave up 2 bases and J gave up 2 bases, with 10 bases separating them. The CDR3 extends over 14 amino acids. Germline V gene sequence: CDR1 MDHEN, CDR2 SYDVKM. In nucleotides, the CDR3 is TGTGCCAGCAGTTTACCCGAGACTCCCTACGAGCAGTACTTC. Protein product: CASSLPETPYEQYF.

V gene TRBV28 combines with J gene TRBJ1-5; TRBD1 might be the D (5 bases). Germline V gene sequence: CDR1 MDHEN, CDR2 SYDVKM. V was trimmed by 4 bases and J by 6 bases, leaving 25 bases between them. This CDR3 region has 18 residues. The DNA for the CDR3 is TGTGCCAGCAGTTCAAACATAGGGGAGGAGGGTTTTAGTCAGCCCCAGCATTTT. This translates into CASSSNIGEEGFSQPQHF. The whole variable domain, filled in from reference TRBV28 and TRBJ1-5, reads DVKVTQSSRYLVKRTGEKVFLECVQDMDHENMFWYRQDPGLGLRLIYFSYDVKMKEKGDIPEGYSVSREKKERFSLILESASTNQTSMYLCASSSNIGEEGFSQPQHFGDGTRLSIL.

The chain uses TRBV7-3 and TRBJ1-1, with a weak D call TRBD1 (5 bases). Germline lookup yields CDR1 SGHTA and CDR2 FQGTGA. Deletions cut 2 bases from V and 11 bases from J, with 15 bases between. This CDR3 region has 13 residues. The CDR3 protein is CASSLGTGGKAFF. The CDR3 DNA follows: TGTGCCAGCAGCTTAGGGACTGGGGGTAAGGCTTTCTTT.

J is TRBJ2-7 and V is TRBV7-9; the D gene is possibly TRBD2 (6 bases). Trimming pared 0 bases from V and 5 bases from J, leaving 14 bases between. The CDR3 is made up of 15 amino acids. Germline CDR1 reads SEHNR; CDR2 reads FQNEAQ (reference sequence). Written as DNA, the CDR3 is TGTGCCAGCAGCTTAGCCTTCACGGAGGGCAACGAGCAGTACTTC. Amino acid sequence: CASSLAFTEGNEQYF. Complete variable domain (other parts from reference TRBV7-9 and TRBJ2-7): DTGVSQNPRHKITKRGQNVTFRCDPISEHNRLYWYRQTLGQGPEFLTYFQNEAQLEKSRLLSDRFSAERPKGSFSTLEIQRTEQGDSAMYLCASSLAFTEGNEQYFGPGTRLTVT.

This clone was seen once. The V and J genes are TRBV27 and TRBJ2-7; tentatively, D is TRBD1 or TRBD2 (6 bases each). This CDR3 comprises 13 residues. Deletions cut 5 bases from V and 6 bases from J, with 14 bases between. CDR1 and CDR2 (germline): MNHEY, SMNVEV (reference sequence). CDR3 sequence: CASSGGPLGEQYF. DNA for the CDR3: TGTGCCAGCAGTGGGGGGCCGCTGGGCGAGCAGTACTTC.

The V and J genes are TRBV19 and TRBJ2-7; D possibly matches TRBD1 or TRBD2 (6 bases each). The germline V and J ends were trimmed by 5 bases and 3 bases, with 17 bases remaining between them. CDR1 and CDR2 (germline): LNHDA, SQIVND (reference sequence). CDR3 length: 15 residues. This CDR3 is CASSRQEGELYEQYF. DNA of the CDR3: TGTGCCAGTAGTCGTCAGGAGGGGGAACTCTACGAGCAGTACTTC.

There are a few counts of this clone. The chain carries TRBV2 and TRBJ2-1; TRBD2 matches at 8 bases. The ends lost 3 bases at V and 6 bases at J; junction bases unmatched: 7. The CDR3 totals 15 residues. Per the germline V gene, CDR1 is SNHLY and CDR2 is FYNNEI. DNA for the CDR3: TGTGCCAGCAGTGAGGACGGAGGGACTAGCAATGAGCAGTTCTTC. This encodes CASSEDGGTSNEQFF.

This chain uses TRBV29-1 with TRBJ2-1; a weak D match, TRBD2 (5 bases). V shed 3 bases and J shed 4 bases, with 7 bases lying between them. Looked up from germline, CDR1 is SQVTM and CDR2 is ANQGSEA. There are 12 residues in the CDR3. CDR3 residues: CSVERVYNEQFF. As DNA, the CDR3 is TGCAGCGTTGAGCGGGTTTACAATGAGCAGTTCTTC.